The source of this T cell receptor (beta chain) is a study of blood T cells in healthy people across ages. Findings and limits, study-wide: With naive T cell percentage, TCR beta diversity showed a strong correlation.

The CDR3 runs 15 residues. The V gene end was trimmed by 6 bases and the J gene end by 1 base; junction bases not matched to a gene: 6. Germline V lookup: CDR1 DFQATT, CDR2 SNEGSKA (reference sequence). Primers used in a second PCR of roughly 6 to 11 cycles were a sample-barcoded 5' primer and a J-beta primer mix. A template-switch adaptor containing 12 random nucleotides labeled each cDNA molecule. One entry per CDR3 protein, called by TCRdb with MiXCR from the 5' RACE reads. The data hold hundreds of thousands of distinct CDR3 sequences, with roughly 47% observed a single time. This clonotype was seen more than once but under ten times. What it recognizes is unknown. The individuals who served as donors were healthy Caucasians living in Russia, aged roughly 6 to 95. Total RNA extracted from each sample amounted to at least 6 micrograms.

Source material: blood. The sequence derives from a woman in her sixties in good health. This rearrangement joins TRBV20-1 to TRBJ2-5; 12 nucleotides line up with TRBD2. The CDR3, as DNA: TGCAGTGCCGACCAGACTAGCGGGGGCCAAGAGACCCAGTACTTC. This codes for CSADQTSGGQETQYF.